This T cell receptor beta chain was documented in a study of OX40 agonist ivuxolimab in advanced cancers. About the full investigation: The costimulatory receptor OX40 (CD134) was targeted by ivuxolimab, a fully human IgG2 agonistic monoclonal antibody. Intravenous ivuxolimab was administered to patients every 2 weeks at six dose levels: 0.01, 0.1, 0.3, 1.5, 3 and 10 mg/kg. Of the approximately 50 dose-escalation patients, hepatocellular carcinoma was present in roughly 19, melanoma in roughly 15, renal cell carcinoma in 9 and head and neck cancer in 9. A male proportion of nearly 85% and a mean age of about 60 years, ranging from about 20 to 80, were recorded for the dose-escalation cohort. Patients were allowed to have had prior anti-PD-1, anti-PD-L1 or anti-CTLA-4 therapy, and approximately 40% of the dose-escalation patients had been treated with checkpoint inhibitors. Partial responses occurred in three dose-escalation patients: two with cutaneous melanoma and one with hepatocellular carcinoma. Peripheral TCRbeta sequencing was intended to test whether TCR sequence diversity was altered and clonal T-cell expansion was caused by ivuxolimab. The paper covers the monotherapy dose-escalation part of the phase I ivuxolimab trial, which included N of about 51 patients.

The trial excluded patients who had a history of autoimmune disease or were on systemic immunosuppression. In every dose cohort, peripheral blood was drawn for TCR sequencing at baseline, cycle 4 day 1, and cycle 7 day 1. The samples were taken from a phase I, first-in-human, multicenter, open-label dose-escalation trial of ivuxolimab. Adults with locally advanced or metastatic melanoma, renal cell, hepatocellular, or head and neck squamous cell carcinoma were enrolled in the trial. Before TCR sequencing, CD4+ and CD8+ T cells were separately sorted from peripheral blood. Study-level results and caveats: After ivuxolimab, expanded clones were on average more numerous among CD8+ T cells than among CD4+ T cells. Low levels of normalized T-cell clonal expansion were also seen in some nonresponding patients. Partial responders in the 0.1-3.0 mg/kg groups had among the lowest normalized peripheral clonal expansion, especially among CD8+ T cells. At doses from 0.1 to 3.0 mg/kg, clonal expansion was seen in both CD4+ and CD8+ blood T cells between baseline and week 6. The antigen specificity of the peripheral T cells that underwent clonal expansion was not determined.

The CDR3 contains 13 residues, cysteine and phenylalanine counted. This entry keeps only the CDR3 DNA: 39 bases, framed from base 1. Via the germline V gene (reference sequence), CDR1 is LNHDA and CDR2 SQIVND. Between the V and J ends, shortened by 5 bases and 1 base respectively, the junction contains 8 bases. To sequence the TCRbeta CDR3 region, genomic DNA was isolated from the sorted cells. TCRbeta CDR3 regions were sequenced using the immunoSEQ Assay. What TCRdb holds here is the immuneACCESS table cut down to in-frame rearrangements. Part of the clones is not present; checked against another copy, under half of the missing clones reflect an unresolved V gene, and the others are unexplained. Counted in this sample were more than 85,000 clones; around 88% of them appeared once. The ten largest clones take up under 0.55% of the sample. Concerning this clone itself: The antigen it binds to is not known. Base qualities are not at hand, and no much larger clone is one base apart.

The chain is assembled from TRBV19 and TRBJ1-1, with TRBD1 tentatively as D gene (5 bases match). The TCR originated in an adult with an advanced solid tumor such as melanoma, head and neck, liver or kidney cancer. Sample: CD4+ or CD8+ T cells sorted from blood, taken in a trial of the OX40 agonist ivuxolimab. The nucleotide sequence reads as follows: TGTGCCAGTAGTCGAGACAGGAACACTGAAGCTTTCTTT. This sequence encodes CASSRDRNTEAFF.